The clone carrying this TCR beta chain came up a few times. Its matching antigen is unknown. The data are from a study of T cell responses to AZD1222 COVID-19 vaccine. Study conclusions and caveats: Seropositive at baseline were only a handful of AZD1222 recipients. It was only after the peak T cell response that any repertoires were sampled. Spike regions recognized by vaccine-associated CD4 TCRs spanned the protein, led by 160-218 and 743-854.

J lost 4 bases, V lost 3 bases, and 9 bases had no gene match. Germline CDR1 SGDLS, CDR2 YYNGEE. CDR3 size: 15 residues. Sequenced by immunoSEQ multiplex PCR; TCRdb stores in-frame clones only, minus some. The repertoire consists of 65,000 to 100,000 clones, with more than 75% occurring once and the leading ten covering less than 25%. The source is an adult in good health. The V call is TRBV9, the J call TRBJ2-7; 8 bases are a match to TRBD1. The sample consisted of peripheral blood, taken on day 0 of AZD1222 vaccination. CDR3 region: CASSGTGIPGYEQYF. The DNA for the CDR3 is TGTGCCAGCAGCGGGACAGGGATTCCGGGGTACGAGCAGTACTTC. Complete variable domain (other parts from reference TRBV9 and TRBJ2-7): DSGVTQTPKHLITATGQRVTLRCSPRSGDLSVYWYQQSLDQGLQFLIQYYNGEERAKGNILERFSAQQFPDLHSELNLSSLELGDSALYFCASSGTGIPGYEQYFGPGTRLTVT.